In this sample, the clone carrying this TCR beta chain turned up many times. This record belongs to a study of naive and memory T cell subsets. The beta constant-region primer was an equimolar mix of two oligonucleotides covering TRBC1 and TRBC2. Four rounds of PCR amplified the ligated cDNA using nested alpha and beta constant-region primers plus SP2. One entry per CDR3 protein results from TCRdb running MiXCR on the UMI-ligation and nested PCR reads. This table has over 30,000 distinct CDR3 sequences, around 18% appearing once. After the first PCR, alpha and beta chain libraries were processed separately. CMV status came from CD4+ T cell IFNgamma after overnight CMV lysate stimulation of fresh PBMCs. Cells stained for CD3, CD4, CD8, CD45RA, CD27 and viability were sorted into four CD45RA/CD27 subsets. CD45RA-CD27- cells were effector memory; CD45RA+CD27- cells were EMRA. V lost 1 base, J lost 0 bases, and 13 bases lay in between. CDR1 is DFQATT and CDR2 is SNEGSKA in the germline V gene (reference sequence). The CDR3 has 16 residues.

This clonotype was obtained from a human donor in good health. Sample: effector memory CD4+ T cells from blood. The subset here: effector memory, CD45RA- CD27-. The chain joins TRBV20-1 to TRBJ2-1; D gene uncertain. The CDR3 is CSARGGAMSSYNEQFF. The CDR3, as DNA: TGCAGTGCTAGAGGCGGCGCAATGAGCTCCTACAATGAGCAGTTCTTC.